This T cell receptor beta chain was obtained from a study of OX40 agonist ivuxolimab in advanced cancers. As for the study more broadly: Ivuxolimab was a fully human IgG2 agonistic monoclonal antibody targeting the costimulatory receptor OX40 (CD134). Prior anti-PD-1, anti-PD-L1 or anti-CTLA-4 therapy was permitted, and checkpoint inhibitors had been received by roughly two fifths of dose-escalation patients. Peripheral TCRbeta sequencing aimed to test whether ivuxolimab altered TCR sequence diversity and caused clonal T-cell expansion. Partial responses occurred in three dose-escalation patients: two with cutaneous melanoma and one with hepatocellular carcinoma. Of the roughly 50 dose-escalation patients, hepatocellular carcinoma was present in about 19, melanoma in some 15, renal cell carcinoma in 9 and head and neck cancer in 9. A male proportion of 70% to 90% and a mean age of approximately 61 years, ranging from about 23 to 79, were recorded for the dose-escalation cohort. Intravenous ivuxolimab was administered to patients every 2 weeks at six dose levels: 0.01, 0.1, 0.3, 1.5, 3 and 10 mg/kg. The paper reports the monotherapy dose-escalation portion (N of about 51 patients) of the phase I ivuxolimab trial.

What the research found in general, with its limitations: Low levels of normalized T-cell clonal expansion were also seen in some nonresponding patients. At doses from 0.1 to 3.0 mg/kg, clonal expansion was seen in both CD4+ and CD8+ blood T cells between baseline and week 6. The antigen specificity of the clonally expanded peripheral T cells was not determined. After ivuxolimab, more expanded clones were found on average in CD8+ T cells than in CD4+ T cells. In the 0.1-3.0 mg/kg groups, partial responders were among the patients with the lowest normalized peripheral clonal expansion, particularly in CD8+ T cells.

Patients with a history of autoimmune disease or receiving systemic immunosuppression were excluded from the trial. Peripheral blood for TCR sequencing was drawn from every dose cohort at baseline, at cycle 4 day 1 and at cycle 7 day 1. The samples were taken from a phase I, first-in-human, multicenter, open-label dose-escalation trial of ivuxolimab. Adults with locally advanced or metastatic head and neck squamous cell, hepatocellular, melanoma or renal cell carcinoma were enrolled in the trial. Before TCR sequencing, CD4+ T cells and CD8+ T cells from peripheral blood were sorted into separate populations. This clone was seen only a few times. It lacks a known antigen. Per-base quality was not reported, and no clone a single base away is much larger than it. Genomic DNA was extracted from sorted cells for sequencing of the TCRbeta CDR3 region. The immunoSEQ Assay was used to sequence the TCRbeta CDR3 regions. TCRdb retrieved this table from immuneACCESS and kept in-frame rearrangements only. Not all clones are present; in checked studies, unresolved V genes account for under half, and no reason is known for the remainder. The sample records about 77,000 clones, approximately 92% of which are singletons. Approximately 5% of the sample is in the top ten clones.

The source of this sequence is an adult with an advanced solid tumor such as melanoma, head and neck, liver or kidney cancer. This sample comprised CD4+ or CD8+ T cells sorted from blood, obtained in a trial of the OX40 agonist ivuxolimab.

The DNA sequence reads TGCGCCAGCAGGGGTGCGGATACTAGGAGCACCGGGGAGCTGTTTTTT. It translates to CASRGADTRSTGELFF. The chain uses TRBV5-1 and TRBJ2-2, and the D gene may be TRBD2, 5 bases matching. The germline ends are 18 bases apart after V is trimmed by 5 bases and J by 4 bases. Counted from cysteine to phenylalanine, this CDR3 has 16 amino acids. Of all the DNA, just the CDR3 is kept, 48 bases in frame from base 1. CDR1 and CDR2, looked up from the germline V gene, are SGHRS and YFSETQ.